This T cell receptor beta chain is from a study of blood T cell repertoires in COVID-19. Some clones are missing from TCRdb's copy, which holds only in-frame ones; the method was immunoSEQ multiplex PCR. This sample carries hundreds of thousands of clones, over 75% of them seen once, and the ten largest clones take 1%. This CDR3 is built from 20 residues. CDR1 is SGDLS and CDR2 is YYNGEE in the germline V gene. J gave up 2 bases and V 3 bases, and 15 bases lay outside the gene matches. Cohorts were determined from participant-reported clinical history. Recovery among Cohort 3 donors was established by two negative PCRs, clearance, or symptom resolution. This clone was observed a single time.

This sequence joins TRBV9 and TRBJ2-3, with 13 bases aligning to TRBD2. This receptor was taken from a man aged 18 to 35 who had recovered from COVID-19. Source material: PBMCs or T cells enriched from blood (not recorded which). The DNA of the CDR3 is TGTGCCAGCAGCGGACCGGGGACTAGCGGGGCGGAAAAAAACACAGATACGCAGTATTTT. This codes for CASSGPGTSGAEKNTDTQYF.